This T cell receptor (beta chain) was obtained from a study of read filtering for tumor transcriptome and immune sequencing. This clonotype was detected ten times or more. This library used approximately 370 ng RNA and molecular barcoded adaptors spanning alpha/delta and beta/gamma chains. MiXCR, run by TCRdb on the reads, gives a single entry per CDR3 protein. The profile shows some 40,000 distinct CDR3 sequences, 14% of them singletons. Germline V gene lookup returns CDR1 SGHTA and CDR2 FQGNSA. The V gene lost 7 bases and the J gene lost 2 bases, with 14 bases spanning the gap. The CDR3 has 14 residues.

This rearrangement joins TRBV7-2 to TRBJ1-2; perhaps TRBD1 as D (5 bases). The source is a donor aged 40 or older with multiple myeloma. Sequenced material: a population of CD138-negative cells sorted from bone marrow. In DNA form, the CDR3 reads TGTGCCAGCACCTTCGCTAGGGGAAACTATGGCTACACCTTC. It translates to CASTFARGNYGYTF.